This T cell receptor (beta chain) was obtained from a study of blood T cell repertoires in COVID-19. Whole-study context: Sample material is recorded as cDNA or gDNA derived from T cells, B-cell-depleted T cells, or PBMCs.

With 3 bases removed from V and 1 base from J, the gap between germline ends came to 9 bases. The germline V gene encodes CDR1 KGHSH and CDR2 LQKENI. The CDR3 covers 14 residues. Clones were read by immunoSEQ multiplex PCR, and TCRdb kept only the in-frame ones, dropping some. In the table there are 100,000 to 120,000 clones, under 80% of which are singletons. The chain recombines TRBV18 with TRBJ1-1, with D possibly matching TRBD1 (5 bases). Sequences were obtained from peripheral blood. The clonotype was recovered from an older woman with acute or convalescent COVID-19. CDR3 bases: TGTGCCAGCTCACCGGGACTTTCGAACACTGAAGCTTTCTTT. Encoded protein: CASSPGLSNTEAFF. The full variable domain, its missing parts supplied by reference TRBV18 and TRBJ1-1, is NAGVMQNPRHLVRRRGQEARLRCSPMKGHSHVYWYRQLPEEGLKFMVYLQKENIIDESGMPKERFSAEFPKEGPSILRIQQVVRGDSAAYFCASSPGLSNTEAFFGQGTRLTVV.